A selection of T cell receptor beta chains follows, all from one sample in a study of CD8+ T cells in alopecia areata. Assay: immunoSEQ multiplex PCR; the TCRdb copy retains only in-frame clones and omits some. The sample shows 200,000 to 250,000 clones, about 60% of them seen only once. Sample: CD4+ T cells sorted from blood, taken at week 0. The receptor set was obtained from a human donor with alopecia areata. Both conserved end residues are trimmed from each CDR3.

V: TRBV30; J: TRBJ1-1; CDR3: AWIKTGGAF
V: TRBV29-1; J: TRBJ2-2; CDR3: SVVLGLNTGELF
V: TRBV27; J: TRBJ2-1; CDR3: ASRDRAYNEQF
V: TRBV5-1; J: TRBJ1-2; CDR3: ASSQGQGGGYGYT
V: TRBV5-1; J: TRBJ2-3; CDR3: ASSLDGSGGSV
V: TRBV29-1; J: TRBJ2-4; CDR3: SVLHFLPTSGTENIQY
V: TRBV6-6; J: TRBJ2-7; CDR3: ASSYEGGTYEQY
V: TRBV7-8; J: TRBJ1-2; CDR3: ASSLQGGDKNYGYT
V: TRBV29-1; J: TRBJ1-2; CDR3: SVSQGPGTNYGYT
V: TRBV6-5; J: TRBJ2-3; CDR3: ASSFLTNTDTQY
V: TRBV6-5; J: TRBJ1-5; CDR3: ASREDRGGNQPQH
V: TRBV5-1; J: TRBJ2-7; CDR3: ASSLAGRVEQY
V: TRBV9; J: TRBJ1-5; CDR3: ASSAGADQPQH
V: TRBV6-4; J: TRBJ2-1; CDR3: ASRPTSGSYNEQF
V: TRBV29-1; J: TRBJ1-1; CDR3: SVLTVNTEAF
V: TRBV2; J: TRBJ2-5; CDR3: ASSSQVGQETQY
V: TRBV30; J: TRBJ1-1; CDR3: AWSRDTMNTEAF
V: TRBV9; J: TRBJ2-7; CDR3: ASSVGGYSYEQY
V: TRBV19; J: TRBJ1-2; CDR3: ASSPQTTTYGYT
V: TRBV5-1; J: TRBJ2-5; CDR3: ASSFGRLQETQY
V: TRBV18; J: TRBJ2-1; CDR3: ASSPGLAGKDEQF
V: TRBV9; J: TRBJ1-4; CDR3: ASSKTAATNEKLF
V: TRBV7-9; J: TRBJ1-4; CDR3: ASSQNAPLNEKLF
V: TRBV15; J: TRBJ2-7; CDR3: ATKRVGTYEQY
V: TRBV15; J: TRBJ1-2; CDR3: ATTPGPWANYGYT
V: TRBV18; J: TRBJ2-1; CDR3: ASSPRTGTYNEQF
V: TRBV29-1; J: TRBJ1-1; CDR3: SVEELGVEAF
V: TRBV27; J: TRBJ2-7; CDR3: ASSSLLRDRGHEQY
V: TRBV29-1; J: TRBJ2-7; CDR3: SVDATGTSYEQY
V: TRBV13; J: TRBJ2-1; CDR3: ASSLRTSGSHYNEQF
V: TRBV19; J: TRBJ2-1; CDR3: ASGGDSHEQF
V: TRBV25-1; J: TRBJ2-1; CDR3: ASTSSGGPSLEQF
V: TRBV5-1; J: TRBJ2-3; CDR3: ASSRLAATDTQY
V: TRBV6-5; J: TRBJ1-2; CDR3: ASSYSKKGAGGYT
V: TRBV9; J: TRBJ1-3; CDR3: ASSPGTGRFIY
V: TRBV6-5; J: TRBJ2-7; CDR3: ASSRGTSGDYEQY
V: TRBV29-1; J: TRBJ1-1; CDR3: SVAGILLTEAF
V: TRBV11-2; J: TRBJ2-5; CDR3: ASSLRAGGSQETQY
V: TRBV6-5; J: TRBJ1-6; CDR3: ASKLTQGPSSPLH
V: TRBV6-5; J: TRBJ1-1; CDR3: ASSYSGGTEAF